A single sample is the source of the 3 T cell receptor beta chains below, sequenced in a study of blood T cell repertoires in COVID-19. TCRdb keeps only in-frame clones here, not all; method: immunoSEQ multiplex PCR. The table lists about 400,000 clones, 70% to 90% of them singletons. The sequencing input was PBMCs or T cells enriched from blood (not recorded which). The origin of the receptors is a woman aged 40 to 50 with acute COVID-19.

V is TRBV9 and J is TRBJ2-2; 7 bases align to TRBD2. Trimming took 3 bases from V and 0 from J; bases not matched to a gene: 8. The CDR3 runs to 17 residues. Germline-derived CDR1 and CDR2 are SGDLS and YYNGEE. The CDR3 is CASSAPGRGANTGELFF. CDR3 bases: TGTGCCAGCAGCGCCCCGGGGAGGGGTGCGAACACCGGGGAGCTGTTTTTT.

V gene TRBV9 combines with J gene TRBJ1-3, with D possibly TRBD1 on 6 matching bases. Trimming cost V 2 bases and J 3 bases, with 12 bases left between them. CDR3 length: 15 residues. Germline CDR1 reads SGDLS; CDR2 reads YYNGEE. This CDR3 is CASSVTGMFGNTIYF. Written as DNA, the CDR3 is TGTGCCAGCAGCGTTACAGGGATGTTTGGAAACACCATATATTTT.

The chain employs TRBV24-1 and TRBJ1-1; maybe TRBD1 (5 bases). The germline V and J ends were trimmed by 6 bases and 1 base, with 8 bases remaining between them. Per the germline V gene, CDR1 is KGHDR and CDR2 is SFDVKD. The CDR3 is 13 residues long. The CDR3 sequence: CATSQGTNTEAFF. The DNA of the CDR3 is TGTGCCACCAGTCAGGGCACGAACACTGAAGCTTTCTTT.